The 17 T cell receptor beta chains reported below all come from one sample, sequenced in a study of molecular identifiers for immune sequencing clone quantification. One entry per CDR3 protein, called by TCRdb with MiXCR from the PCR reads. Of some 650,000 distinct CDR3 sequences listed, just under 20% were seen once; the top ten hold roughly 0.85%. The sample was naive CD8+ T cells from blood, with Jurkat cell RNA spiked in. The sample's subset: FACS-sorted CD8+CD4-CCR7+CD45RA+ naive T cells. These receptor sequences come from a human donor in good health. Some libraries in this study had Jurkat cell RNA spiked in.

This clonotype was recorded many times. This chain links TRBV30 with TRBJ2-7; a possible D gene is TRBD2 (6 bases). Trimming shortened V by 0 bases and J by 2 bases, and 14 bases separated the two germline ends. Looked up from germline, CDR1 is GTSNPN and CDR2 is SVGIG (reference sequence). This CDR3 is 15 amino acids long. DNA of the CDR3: TGTGCCTGGAGTGTGTCCGTAGCGGATCCCTACGAGCAGTACTTC. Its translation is CAWSVSVADPYEQYF.

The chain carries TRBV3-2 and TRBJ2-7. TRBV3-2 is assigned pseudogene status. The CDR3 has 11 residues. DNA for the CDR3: TGTGCCAGCAGCCACGACGGGGAGCAGTACTTC. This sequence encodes CASSHDGEQYF.

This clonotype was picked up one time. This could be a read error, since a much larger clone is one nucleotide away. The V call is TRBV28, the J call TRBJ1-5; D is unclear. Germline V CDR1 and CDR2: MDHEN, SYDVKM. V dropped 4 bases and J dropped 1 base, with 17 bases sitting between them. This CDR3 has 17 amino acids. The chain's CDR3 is CASSSSSGIVSNQPQHF. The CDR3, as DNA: TGTGCCAGCAGTTCTTCTTCTGGGATCGTCAGCAATCAGCCCCAGCATTTT.

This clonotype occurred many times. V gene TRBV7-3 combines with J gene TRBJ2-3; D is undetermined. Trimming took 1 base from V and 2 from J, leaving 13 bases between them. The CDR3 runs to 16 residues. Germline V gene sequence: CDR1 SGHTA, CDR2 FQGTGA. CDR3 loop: CASSLSPLDPTDTQYF. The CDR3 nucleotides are TGTGCCAGCAGCTTAAGCCCCCTAGACCCCACAGATACGCAGTATTTT. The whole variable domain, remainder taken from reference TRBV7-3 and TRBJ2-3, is GAGVSQTPSNKVTEKGKYVELRCDPISGHTALYWYRQSLGQGPEFLIYFQGTGAADDSGLPNDRFFAVRPEGSVSTLKIQRTERGDSAVYLCASSLSPLDPTDTQYFGPGTRLTVL.

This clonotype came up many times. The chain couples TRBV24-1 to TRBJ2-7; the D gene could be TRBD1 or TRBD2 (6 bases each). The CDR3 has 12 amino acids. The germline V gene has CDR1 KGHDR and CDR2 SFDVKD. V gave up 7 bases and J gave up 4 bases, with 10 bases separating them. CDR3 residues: CATSQGGYEQYF. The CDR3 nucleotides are TGTGCCACCAGCCAAGGGGGGTACGAGCAGTACTTC.

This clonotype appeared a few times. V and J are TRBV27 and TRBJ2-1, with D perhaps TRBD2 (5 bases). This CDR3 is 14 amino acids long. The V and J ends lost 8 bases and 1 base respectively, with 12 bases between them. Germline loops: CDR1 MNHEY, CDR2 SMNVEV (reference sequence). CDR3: CASHGIGSYNEQFF. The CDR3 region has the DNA TGTGCCAGCCACGGGATAGGGTCCTACAATGAGCAGTTCTTC.

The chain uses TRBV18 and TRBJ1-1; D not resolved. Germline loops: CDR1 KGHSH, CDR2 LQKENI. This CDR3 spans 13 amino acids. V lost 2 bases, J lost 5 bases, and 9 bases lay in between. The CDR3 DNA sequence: TGTGCCAGCTCACCAGTACCGGCGACTGAAGCTTTCTTT. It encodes CASSPVPATEAFF.

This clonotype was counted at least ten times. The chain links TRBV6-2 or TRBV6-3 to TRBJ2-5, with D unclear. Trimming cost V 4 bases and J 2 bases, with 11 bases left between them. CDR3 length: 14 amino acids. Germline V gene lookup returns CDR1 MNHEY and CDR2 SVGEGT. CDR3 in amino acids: CASSLAPRQETQYF. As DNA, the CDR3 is TGTGCCAGCAGTTTGGCACCCCGACAAGAGACCCAGTACTTC.

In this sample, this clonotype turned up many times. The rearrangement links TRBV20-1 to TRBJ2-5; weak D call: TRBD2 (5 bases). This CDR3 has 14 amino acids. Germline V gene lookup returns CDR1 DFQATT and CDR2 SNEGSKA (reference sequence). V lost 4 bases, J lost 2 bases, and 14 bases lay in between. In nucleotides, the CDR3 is TGCAGTGCTATAAAAATGAGGGAACAAGAGACCCAGTACTTC. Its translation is CSAIKMREQETQYF.

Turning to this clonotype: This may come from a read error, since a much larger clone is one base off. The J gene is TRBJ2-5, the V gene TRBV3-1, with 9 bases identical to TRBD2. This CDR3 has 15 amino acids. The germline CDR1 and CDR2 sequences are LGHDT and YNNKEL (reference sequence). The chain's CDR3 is CAGSQDSSGEETQYF. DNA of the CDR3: TGTGCCGGCAGCCAAGATTCTAGCGGGGAAGAGACCCAGTACTTC.

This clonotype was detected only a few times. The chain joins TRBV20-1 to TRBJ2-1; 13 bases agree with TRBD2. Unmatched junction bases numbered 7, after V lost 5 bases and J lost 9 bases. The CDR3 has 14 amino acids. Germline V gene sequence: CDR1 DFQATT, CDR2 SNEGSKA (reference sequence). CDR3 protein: CSADGLAGVGEQFF. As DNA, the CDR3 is TGCAGTGCTGATGGACTAGCGGGAGTGGGTGAGCAGTTCTTC.

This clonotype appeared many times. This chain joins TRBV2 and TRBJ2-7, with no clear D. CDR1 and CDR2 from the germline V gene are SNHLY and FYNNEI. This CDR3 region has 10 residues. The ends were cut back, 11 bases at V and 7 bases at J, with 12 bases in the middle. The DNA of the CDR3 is TGTGCCCCCGAGAAGGGTGAGCAGTACTTC. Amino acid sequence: CAPEKGEQYF.

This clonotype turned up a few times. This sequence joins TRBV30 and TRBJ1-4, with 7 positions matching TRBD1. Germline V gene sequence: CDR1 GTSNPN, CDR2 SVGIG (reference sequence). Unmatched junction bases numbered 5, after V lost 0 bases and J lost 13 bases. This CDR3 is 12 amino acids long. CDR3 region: CAWSVQGERLFF. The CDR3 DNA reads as TGTGCCTGGAGTGTTCAGGGGGAGCGACTGTTTTTT.

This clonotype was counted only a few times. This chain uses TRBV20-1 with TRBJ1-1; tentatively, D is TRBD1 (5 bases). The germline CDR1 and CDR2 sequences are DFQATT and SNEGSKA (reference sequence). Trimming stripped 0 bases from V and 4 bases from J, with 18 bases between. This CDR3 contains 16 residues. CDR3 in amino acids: CSARDARDDLSTEAFF. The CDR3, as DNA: TGCAGTGCTAGAGATGCGAGGGACGATCTGAGCACTGAAGCTTTCTTT.

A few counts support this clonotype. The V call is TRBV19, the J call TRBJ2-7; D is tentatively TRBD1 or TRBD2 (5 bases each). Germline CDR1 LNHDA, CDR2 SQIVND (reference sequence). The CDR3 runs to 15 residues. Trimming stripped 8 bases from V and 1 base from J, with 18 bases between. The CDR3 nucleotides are TGTGCCAGTCGGGCCGGGACGGGTGGTTCCTACGAGCAGTACTTC. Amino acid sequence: CASRAGTGGSYEQYF.

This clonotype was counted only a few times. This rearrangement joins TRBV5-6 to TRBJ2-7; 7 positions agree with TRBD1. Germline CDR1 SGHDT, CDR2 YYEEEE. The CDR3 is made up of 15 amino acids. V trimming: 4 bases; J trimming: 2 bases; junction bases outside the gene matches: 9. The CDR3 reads CASSMRTGHTYEQYF. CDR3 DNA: TGTGCCAGCAGCATGAGGACAGGCCATACCTACGAGCAGTACTTC.

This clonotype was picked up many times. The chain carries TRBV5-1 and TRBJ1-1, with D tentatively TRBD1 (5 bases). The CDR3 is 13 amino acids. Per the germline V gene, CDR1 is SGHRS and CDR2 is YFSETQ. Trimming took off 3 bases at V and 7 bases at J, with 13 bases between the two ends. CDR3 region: CASSYGQGVEAFF. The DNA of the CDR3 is TGCGCCAGCAGCTACGGACAAGGCGTTGAAGCTTTCTTT.